A single count supports the clone carrying this T cell receptor (beta chain). Its antigen is not identified. Stated time point: week 11, during vaccination. A single vaccine dose contained 300 ug of mutant IDH1 20-mer peptide, and topical imiquimod was used with it. This record comes from a study of a mutant IDH1 vaccine in newly diagnosed glioma. Study in general: Across weeks 1, 3, 5, 7, 11, 15, 19 and 23, patients received a vaccination each time, eight in all. Vaccine administration was initiated 4-6 weeks following radiotherapy alone, or with temozolomide cycles. Treated patients comprised 62.5% males and 37.5% females, mean age roughly 44 years. Previous treatment comprised radiotherapy, temozolomide, or both, mostly both.

V gave up 2 bases and J gave up 5 bases, with 12 bases separating them. This CDR3 is 14 amino acids long. CDR1 is MGHDK, CDR2 SYGVNS, per germline. Using immunoSEQ multiplex PCR, the repertoire was profiled, and TCRdb retains in-frame clones only, with some absent. Among about 22,000 clones listed, just under 90% were seen once. This sample comprised PBMCs, obtained from a glioma patient whose treatment included an IDH1 peptide vaccine. The V gene is TRBV25-1, the J gene TRBJ1-1; D ambiguous. The receptor's source is a woman aged 40-49 years with glioma. The CDR3 region is CASSEPARRTEAFF. The CDR3 DNA reads TGTGCCAGCAGTGAACCGGCCAGGAGGACTGAAGCTTTCTTT.